What follows is one TCR beta chain and its context. Sequencing used immunoSEQ v3. The method was immunoSEQ multiplex PCR; TCRdb's version includes in-frame clones alone and lacks a portion of them. The table has 60,000 or so clones, under 75% seen once; the top ten hold around 6.1%. The source of the sample is a study of TIL therapy for anti-PD-1-resistant metastatic lung cancer. As for time point: pre-treatment sample, taken before nivolumab and TIL therapy. This CDR3 is 16 amino acids long. The germline CDR1 and CDR2 sequences are SGHDN and FVKESK. Trimming shortened V by 1 base and J by 7 bases, and 16 bases separated the two germline ends.

The chain has TRBV14 and TRBJ1-4; D is uncertain. The sample consisted of blood, taken at baseline. This receptor was identified in a person aged 25 to 79 with non-small cell lung cancer. The CDR3 DNA reads as TGTGCCAGCAGCCAAGGATTAGCTGGGTTGAGTGAAAAACTGTTTTTT. This codes for CASSQGLAGLSEKLFF.